A selection of T cell receptor beta chains follows, all from one sample in a study of blood T cell repertoires in COVID-19. The data were produced by immunoSEQ multiplex PCR, yet TCRdb's version contains in-frame clones alone and is incomplete. The sample yields 200,000 or so clones, 85% to 90% seen once. The specimen was peripheral blood. Every receptor here comes from a woman aged 65 to 85 with acute or convalescent COVID-19. Both conserved end residues are part of each CDR3. A D gene is named only where the DNA matches it firmly. Not every row has a clone size; where given, it reads once, few, many or a size class.

.	TRBV5-4	.	TRBJ2-7	CASSLTGGDEQYF	TGTGCCAGCAGCTTGACAGGTGGGGACGAGCAGTACTTC
once	TRBV5-1	.	TRBJ2-7	CASSSPSTGDEQYF	TGCGCCAGCAGCTCCCCGTCGACAGGCGACGAGCAGTACTTC
.	TRBV5-4	TRBD1	TRBJ1-4	CASSDPGTGPITNEKLFF	TGTGCCAGCAGCGACCCCGGGACAGGACCAATTACTAATGAAAAACTGTTTTTT
.	TRBV5-1	TRBD2	TRBJ2-1	CASSNSASGTGEQFF	TGCGCCAGCAGCAATTCGGCTAGCGGTACGGGGGAGCAGTTCTTC
once	TRBV6-5	.	TRBJ1-5	CASSYRRGDGNQPQHF	TGTGCCAGCAGTTACCGGCGGGGAGATGGCAATCAGCCCCAGCATTTT
.	TRBV27	.	TRBJ1-1	CASGERLNTEAFF	TGTGCCAGCGGTGAACGGTTGAACACTGAAGCTTTCTTT
.	TRBV11-2	.	TRBJ1-3	CASTIQRGTGNTIYF	TGTGCCAGCACCATCCAGCGGGGAACTGGAAACACCATATATTTT
.	TRBV10-2	.	TRBJ2-6	CATHSGKGGDVLTF	TGCGCCACCCATTCAGGGAAAGGTGGCGACGTCCTGACTTTC
.	TRBV6-6	TRBD2	TRBJ2-7	CASTGGAGAYEQYF	TGTGCCAGCACGGGGGGGGCAGGGGCCTACGAGCAGTACTTC
.	TRBV3-1/TRBV3-2	TRBD1	TRBJ2-5	CASSQNHRGRETQYF	TGTGCCAGCAGCCAAAATCACAGGGGGCGGGAGACCCAGTACTTC
.	TRBV2	TRBD1	TRBJ2-5	CASGEQGRETQYF	TGTGCCAGCGGAGAACAGGGGCGGGAGACCCAGTACTTC
.	TRBV2	TRBD1	TRBJ1-1	CASRTGFMNTEAFF	TGTGCCAGCCGGACAGGGTTCATGAACACTGAAGCTTTCTTT
.	TRBV19	TRBD2	TRBJ2-7	CASSIRLAGSYEQYF	TGTGCCAGTAGTATAAGGCTAGCGGGCTCCTACGAGCAGTACTTC
.	TRBV13	TRBD1	TRBJ1-2	CASSLGQGALGYTF	TGTGCCAGCAGCTTAGGACAGGGGGCATTAGGCTACACCTTC
once	TRBV2	TRBD1	TRBJ1-5	CASSGPGTGVNQPQHF	TGTGCCAGCAGTGGGCCCGGGACAGGGGTAAATCAGCCCCAGCATTTT
few	TRBV28	TRBD1	TRBJ2-7	CASSSGGEGSYEQYF	TGTGCCAGCAGTTCAGGGGGCGAAGGCTCCTACGAGCAGTACTTC
few	TRBV5-1	.	TRBJ2-6	CASSAQGGAGANVLTF	TGCGCCAGCAGCGCCCAAGGCGGAGCTGGGGCCAACGTCCTGACTTTC
.	TRBV6-2/TRBV6-3	.	TRBJ2-2	CASTPSGSNTGELFF	TGTGCCAGCACCCCGAGCGGCTCAAACACCGGGGAGCTGTTTTTT
.	TRBV18	TRBD1	TRBJ2-3	CASSPRSGVQGAPSTDTQYF	TGTGCCAGCTCACCCAGATCCGGGGTCCAGGGGGCCCCTAGCACAGATACGCAGTATTTT
few	TRBV3-1/TRBV3-2	.	TRBJ1-1	CASSPRVGVNTEAFF	TGTGCCAGCAGCCCAAGAGTAGGAGTGAACACTGAAGCTTTCTTT
.	TRBV12-3/TRBV12-4	.	TRBJ1-2	CASRTRGLDGYTF	TGTGCCAGCAGGACTCGGGGGTTGGATGGCTACACCTTC
.	TRBV7-9	TRBD1	TRBJ1-2	CASSLGDRSIYGYTF	TGTGCCAGCAGCCTGGGGGACAGGTCAATCTATGGCTACACCTTC
.	TRBV14	TRBD1	TRBJ2-7	CASSLLGTVYEQYF	TGTGCCAGCAGCCTACTAGGGACAGTCTACGAGCAGTACTTC
.	TRBV11-2	TRBD1	TRBJ1-4	CASSLGGTATNEKLFF	TGTGCCAGCAGCTTAGGCGGGACAGCAACTAATGAAAAACTGTTTTTT
.	TRBV29-1	.	TRBJ1-2	CSVRGLLVNYGYTF	TGCAGCGTGAGGGGACTTTTGGTGAACTATGGCTACACCTTC
once	TRBV5-8	TRBD1	TRBJ2-7	CASSWDRVGEQYF	TGTGCCAGCAGCTGGGACAGGGTGGGGGAGCAGTACTTC
.	TRBV6-5	.	TRBJ2-5	CASSLSEETQYF	TGTGCCAGCAGTCTCAGCGAGGAGACCCAGTACTTC
.	TRBV19	.	TRBJ2-7	CASSSEGRGTYEQYF	TGTGCCAGTAGTTCCGAGGGGCGGGGTACTTACGAGCAGTACTTC
.	TRBV7-2	.	TRBJ2-5	CASSGRRGAVETQYF	TGTGCCAGCAGCGGCCGCAGGGGCGCGGTCGAGACCCAGTACTTC
.	TRBV7-9	.	TRBJ2-7	CASSRISGEQYF	TGTGCCAGCAGCCGGATTTCGGGGGAGCAGTACTTC
.	TRBV11-3	TRBD1	TRBJ2-3	CASSFLQGSDTQYF	TGTGCCAGCAGCTTCCTACAGGGGTCAGATACGCAGTATTTT
.	TRBV18	.	TRBJ1-6	CASSPGRGGSPLHF	TGTGCCAGCTCACCGGGAAGGGGAGGTTCACCCCTCCACTTT
once	TRBV5-6	.	TRBJ1-2	CASSLSGVAYGYTF	TGTGCCAGCAGCTTGTCAGGGGTGGCCTATGGCTACACCTTC
.	TRBV5-5	TRBD2	TRBJ2-1	CASSGLAGDANEQFF	TGTGCCAGCAGCGGATTAGCGGGGGATGCCAATGAGCAGTTCTTC
.	TRBV5-1	TRBD1	TRBJ2-7	CASSLEGTGSYEQYF	TGCGCCAGCAGCTTGGAAGGGACAGGATCCTACGAGCAGTACTTC
.	TRBV2	TRBD1	TRBJ2-2	CASSLGTANTGELFF	TGTGCCAGCAGCCTTGGGACAGCCAACACCGGGGAGCTGTTTTTT
few	TRBV12-2	.	TRBJ2-7	CASRHRDRDPHEQYF	TGTGCAAGTCGCCACCGGGACAGGGACCCCCACGAGCAGTACTTC
once	TRBV28	.	TRBJ1-5	CASRNQGQEQPQHF	TGTGCCAGCAGGAACCAGGGGCAGGAGCAGCCCCAGCATTTT
.	TRBV6-5	.	TRBJ1-6	CASQGSYNSPLHF	TGTGCCAGCCAGGGCTCCTATAATTCACCCCTCCACTTT
.	TRBV20-1	.	TRBJ1-6	CSASLTGSSYNSPLHF	TGCAGTGCTAGTCTCACAGGGAGCTCCTATAATTCACCCCTCCACTTT
.	TRBV19	.	TRBJ1-3	CASAQQGSGGNTIYF	TGTGCCAGTGCTCAACAGGGTTCGGGCGGAAACACCATATATTTT
few	TRBV7-9	.	TRBJ1-2	CASSRTAFNYGYTF	TGTGCCAGCAGCCGGACAGCCTTTAACTATGGCTACACCTTC
.	TRBV19	TRBD1	TRBJ1-5	CASRPGQGNQPQHF	TGTGCCAGTAGACCGGGACAGGGCAATCAGCCCCAGCATTTT
.	TRBV5-1	.	TRBJ1-6	CASSLGASSYNSPLHF	TGCGCCAGCAGCTTGGGTGCGAGCTCCTATAATTCACCCCTCCACTTT
few	TRBV20-1	.	TRBJ2-7	CSASGSYEQYF	TGCAGTGCTAGCGGGAGCTACGAGCAGTACTTC
.	TRBV5-6	.	TRBJ1-4	CASSLIGTPNEKLFF	TGTGCCAGCAGCTTAATTGGGACACCTAATGAAAAACTGTTTTTT
.	TRBV28	TRBD1	TRBJ1-2	CASSFLRRQGADGYTF	TGTGCCAGCAGTTTTTTGAGGCGACAGGGGGCAGATGGCTACACCTTC
few	TRBV11-2	.	TRBJ2-7	CASSSHYEQYF	TGTGCCAGCAGCTCCCACTACGAGCAGTACTTC
many	TRBV15	.	TRBJ2-1	CATSRVDHGGSYNEQFF	TGTGCCACCAGCAGAGTGGATCACGGAGGCAGCTACAATGAGCAGTTCTTC
.	TRBV18	.	TRBJ1-5	CASSPGSGGIDQPQHF	TGTGCCAGCTCACCGGGAAGTGGGGGCATCGATCAGCCCCAGCATTTT
.	TRBV2	TRBD1	TRBJ1-4	CASILDRGGNEKLFF	TGTGCCAGCATCCTTGACAGGGGTGGTAATGAAAAACTGTTTTTT
.	TRBV4-1	TRBD1	TRBJ1-2	CASSQSGQVYGYTF	TGCGCCAGCAGCCAATCTGGACAGGTTTATGGCTACACCTTC
.	TRBV5-5	.	TRBJ1-3	CASSLEPRGPNTIYF	TGTGCCAGCAGCCTGGAACCCAGGGGACCGAACACCATATATTTT
.	TRBV5-1	.	TRBJ1-1	CASSLEGRRNTEAFF	TGCGCCAGCAGCTTAGAAGGGAGGCGGAACACTGAGGCTTTCTTT
.	TRBV27	.	TRBJ1-5	CASSLSQGYGQPQHF	TGTGCCAGCAGTTTATCGCAGGGCTATGGTCAGCCCCAGCATTTT
.	TRBV6-6	.	TRBJ2-3	CASSDRDTQYF	TGTGCCAGCAGTGACAGGGATACGCAGTATTTT
once	TRBV14	.	TRBJ1-2	CASSQITGAYGYTF	TGTGCCAGCAGCCAAATAACAGGAGCCTATGGCTACACCTTC